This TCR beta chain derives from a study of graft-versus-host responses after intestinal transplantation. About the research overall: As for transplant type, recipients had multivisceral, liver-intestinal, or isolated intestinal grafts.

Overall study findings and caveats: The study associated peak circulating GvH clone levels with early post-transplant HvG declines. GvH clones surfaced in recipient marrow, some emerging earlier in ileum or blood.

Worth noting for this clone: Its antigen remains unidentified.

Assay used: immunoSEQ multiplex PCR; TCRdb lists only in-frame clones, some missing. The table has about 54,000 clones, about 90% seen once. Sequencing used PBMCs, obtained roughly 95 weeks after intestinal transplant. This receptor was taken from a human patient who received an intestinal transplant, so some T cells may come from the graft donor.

CDR3 residues: CASSERISSSGQETQYF. The CDR3 DNA sequence: TGTGCCAGCAGTGAACGCATATCTAGCTCGGGGCAAGAGACCCAGTACTTC. The V and J genes are TRBV6-1 and TRBJ2-5; possible D gene TRBD2, 5 bases. CDR1 is MNHNS and CDR2 is SASEGT in the germline V gene. Between the trimmed V and J ends, which lost 2 bases and 2 bases, there was a span of 18 bases. This CDR3 region has 17 residues.